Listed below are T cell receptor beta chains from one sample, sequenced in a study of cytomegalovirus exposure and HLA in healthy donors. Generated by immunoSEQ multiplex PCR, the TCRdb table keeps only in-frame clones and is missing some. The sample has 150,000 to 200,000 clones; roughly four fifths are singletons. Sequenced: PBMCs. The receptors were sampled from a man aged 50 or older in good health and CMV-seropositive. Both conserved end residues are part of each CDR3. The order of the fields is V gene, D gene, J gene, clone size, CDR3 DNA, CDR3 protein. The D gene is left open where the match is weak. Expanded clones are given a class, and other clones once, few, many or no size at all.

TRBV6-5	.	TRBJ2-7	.	TGTGCCACCCGGGGGGACATTTCCACCTACGAGCAGTACTTC	CATRGDISTYEQYF
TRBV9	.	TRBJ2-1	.	TGTGCCAGCAGCGTAGCCGGGTACAATGAGCAGTTCTTC	CASSVAGYNEQFF
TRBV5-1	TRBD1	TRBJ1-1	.	TGCGCCAGCAGCTTGACAGGGGGCGCATCTATACCTGAAGCTTTCTTT	CASSLTGGASIPEAFF
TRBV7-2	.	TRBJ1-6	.	TGTGCCAGCAGCCCAAGCGGGGGGGAGTTTCCCCTCCACTTT	CASSPSGGEFPLHF
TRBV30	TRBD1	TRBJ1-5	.	TGTGCCTGGAGCCTGACAGGGGCAGCGAATCAGCCCCAGCATTTT	CAWSLTGAANQPQHF
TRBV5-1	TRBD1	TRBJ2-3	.	TGCGCCAGCAGCTTATCAGGGACAGGGGGCAGAGATACGCAGTATTTT	CASSLSGTGGRDTQYF
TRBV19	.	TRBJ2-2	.	TGTGCCAGTAGAGGCAGGGCGAACACCGGGGAGCTGTTTTTT	CASRGRANTGELFF
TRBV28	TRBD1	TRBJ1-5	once	TGTGCCAGCAGACCGGGACAGGGGTTGAATCAGCCCCAGCATTTT	CASRPGQGLNQPQHF
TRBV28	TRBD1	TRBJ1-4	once	TGTGCCAGCAGTCTAGGACAGGTTGAAAAACTGTTTTTT	CASSLGQVEKLFF
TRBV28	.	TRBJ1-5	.	TGTGCCAGCAGTCGAGGGCCCCGGCATTTT	CASSRGPRHF
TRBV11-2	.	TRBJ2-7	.	TGTGCCAGCAGCTTAGGAGCGGGCTTTCTCTACGAGCAGTACTTC	CASSLGAGFLYEQYF
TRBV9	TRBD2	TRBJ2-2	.	TGTGCCAGCAGCGGAAGCGGGGGAGACAACACCGGGGAGCTGTTTTTT	CASSGSGGDNTGELFF
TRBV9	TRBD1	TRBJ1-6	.	TGTGCCAGCAGCCCCCGGACAGGGACGGTTTCACCCCTCCACTTT	CASSPRTGTVSPLHF
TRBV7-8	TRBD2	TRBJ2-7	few	TGTGCCAGCAGCCCCACCGGACTAGCGGGGAATTACGAGCAGTACTTC	CASSPTGLAGNYEQYF
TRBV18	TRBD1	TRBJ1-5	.	TGTGCCAGCTCGGGACAGGGTAAGGGCAATCAGCCCCAGCATTTT	CASSGQGKGNQPQHF
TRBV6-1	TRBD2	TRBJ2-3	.	TGTGCCAGCAGTCCCCTAGCGGGGGGAGCAGATACGCAGTATTTT	CASSPLAGGADTQYF
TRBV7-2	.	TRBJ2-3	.	TGTGCCAGCAGCTCCCTCCGTCCCACAGATACGCAGTATTTT	CASSSLRPTDTQYF
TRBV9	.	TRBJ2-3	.	TGTGCCAGCAGCGTATACAGTACTAGCACAGATACGCAGTATTTT	CASSVYSTSTDTQYF
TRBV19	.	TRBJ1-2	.	TGTGCCAGTAGAACGATGGGCAGTAACTATGGCTACACCTTC	CASRTMGSNYGYTF
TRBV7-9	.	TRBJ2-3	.	TGTGCCAGCAGGGGCTTTAGCACAGATACGCAGTATTTT	CASRGFSTDTQYF
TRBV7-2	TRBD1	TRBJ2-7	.	TGTGCCAGCAGTCTGGGGACAGGGGGCTACTACGAGCAGTACTTC	CASSLGTGGYYEQYF
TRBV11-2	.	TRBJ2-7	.	TGTGCCAGCACCCGACTAGTTGGCGAGCAGTACTTC	CASTRLVGEQYF
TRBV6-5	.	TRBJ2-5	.	TGTGCCAGCAGTTACTCGAAAATGGCGGGGCAAGAGACCCAGTACTTC	CASSYSKMAGQETQYF
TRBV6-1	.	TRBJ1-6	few	TGTGCCAGCGCCGGCGGGAGGGCTTCACCCCTCCACTTT	CASAGGRASPLHF
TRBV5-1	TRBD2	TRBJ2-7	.	TGCGCCAGCAGCTGGGCGCCTAGCGGGATATCTTACGAGCAGTACTTC	CASSWAPSGISYEQYF
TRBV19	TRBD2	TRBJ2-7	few	TGTGCCAGTAGTCCGGGACTAGTTTACGAGCAGTACTTC	CASSPGLVYEQYF
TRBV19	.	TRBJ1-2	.	TGTGCCAGTAGTATACTAGGGGAGGGCAACTATGGCTACACCTTC	CASSILGEGNYGYTF
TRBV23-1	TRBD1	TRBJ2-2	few	TGCGCCGGCCACAGGGGGCGCAGCGGGGAGCTGTTTTTT	CAGHRGRSGELFF
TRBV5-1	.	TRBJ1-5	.	TGCGCCAGCAGCTTGACGGGGAATCAGCCCCAGCATTTT	CASSLTGNQPQHF
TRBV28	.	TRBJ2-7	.	TGTGCCAGCAACCCCAACCCCCGGTTATATTACGAGCAGTACTTC	CASNPNPRLYYEQYF
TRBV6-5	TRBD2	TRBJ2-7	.	TGTGCCAGCAGTTCCCAAACCGGGACTAGCGTCGAGCAGTACTTC	CASSSQTGTSVEQYF
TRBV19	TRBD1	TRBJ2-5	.	TGTGCCAGTAGGACAGGGAACGCCGGTAGAGAGACCCAGTACTTC	CASRTGNAGRETQYF
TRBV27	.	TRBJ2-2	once	TGTGCCAGCATCTCAGCGGCCGGGGAGCTGTTTTTT	CASISAAGELFF
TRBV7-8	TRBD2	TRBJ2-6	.	TGTGCCAGCAGCCCGCGGACTAGCGGGGGTTCTGGGGCCAACGTCCTGACTTTC	CASSPRTSGGSGANVLTF
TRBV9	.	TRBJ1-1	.	TGTGCCAGCAGCGTAGATATGGACGGAGAGGCAGGGGAGGGCACTGAAGCTTTCTTT	CASSVDMDGEAGEGTEAFF
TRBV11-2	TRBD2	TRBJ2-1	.	TGTGCCAGCAGCTGGACAGGGACTAGCGTATACAATGAGCAGTTCTTC	CASSWTGTSVYNEQFF
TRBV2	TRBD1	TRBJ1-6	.	TGTGCCAGCAGTCCAGGACAGGGAGGAGGTTCACCCCTCCACTTT	CASSPGQGGGSPLHF
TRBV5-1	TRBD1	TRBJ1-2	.	TGCGCCAGCAGCTTGACAGGGGATATATATGGCTACACCTTC	CASSLTGDIYGYTF
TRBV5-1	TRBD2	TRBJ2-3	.	TGCGCCAGCAGCTTGGTCGGGAGGTGGGCAGATACGCAGTATTTT	CASSLVGRWADTQYF
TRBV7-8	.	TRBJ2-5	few	TGTGCCAGCAGCTTAGGGAACAGAAACCTAAAAGAGACCCAGTACTTC	CASSLGNRNLKETQYF
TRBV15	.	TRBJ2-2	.	TGTGCCACCAGCAGAGATTTTTCAGGGGGGAGGACCGGGGAGCTGTTTTTT	CATSRDFSGGRTGELFF
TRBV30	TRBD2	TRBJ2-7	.	TGTGCCTGGAGTGTCGGGACTAGCGGGAGGTACGAGCAGTACTTC	CAWSVGTSGRYEQYF
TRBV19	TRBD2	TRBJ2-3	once	TGTGCCAGTAGTATGGGGCTAGCGGGGGCCACAGATACGCAGTATTTT	CASSMGLAGATDTQYF
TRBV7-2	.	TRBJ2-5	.	TGTGCCAGCAGCTTTCTCCCTACCCTGGAGACCCAGTACTTC	CASSFLPTLETQYF
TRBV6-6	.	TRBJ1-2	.	TGTGCCAGCACTTCTCAACTGATATATGGCTACACCTTC	CASTSQLIYGYTF
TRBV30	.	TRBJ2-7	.	TGTGCCTGGAGTGTGGGCAATACCTACGAGCAGTACTTC	CAWSVGNTYEQYF
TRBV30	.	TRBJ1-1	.	TGTGCCTGGAGTGTTGGTACAGCCGCTGAAGCTTTCTTT	CAWSVGTAAEAFF
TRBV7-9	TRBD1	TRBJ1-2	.	TGTGCCAGCAGCCTCCGGGACAGGGGCTATGGCTACACCTTC	CASSLRDRGYGYTF
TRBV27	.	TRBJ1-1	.	TGTGCCAGCAGTTTACGAAGGCCAGGGCACACTGAAGCTTTCTTT	CASSLRRPGHTEAFF
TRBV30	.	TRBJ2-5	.	TGTGCCTGGAGTGGTAGCGCTACTCCAGAGACCCAGTACTTC	CAWSGSATPETQYF
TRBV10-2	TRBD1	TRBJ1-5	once	TGCGCCAGTACCCGGGACAGGGACAATCAGCCCCAGCATTTT	CASTRDRDNQPQHF
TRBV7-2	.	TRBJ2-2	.	TGTGCCAGCAGCCGCCTAGCGATGCACACCGGGGAGCTGTTTTTT	CASSRLAMHTGELFF
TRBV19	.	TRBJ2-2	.	TGTGCCAGTAGCCGGAGCCTAGTGGAAGCCGGGGAGCTGTTTTTT	CASSRSLVEAGELFF